A selection of T cell receptor beta chains follows, all from one sample in a study of shared clonotypes between healthy human individuals. Assay used: immunoSEQ multiplex PCR; TCRdb lists only in-frame clones, some missing. The sample includes 1.5 million to 2.5 million clones, about 95% seen only once; the top ten take under 1.5%. The sequenced sample was naive CD8+ T cells sorted from blood. The receptors here all came from a man aged 18 to 29 in good health. CDR3s include the opening cysteine and the closing phenylalanine or tryptophan. Each record gives: V gene, D gene, J gene, clone size, CDR3 protein, CDR3 DNA. A D gene is named only where the DNA matches it firmly. The size of a clone is reported for some rows only, either as once, few or many, or as a class for expanded clones.

TRBV21-1	-	TRBJ1-4	-	CASSKSWAGDSQVVIDEKLFF	TGTGCCAGCAGCAAATCATGGGCGGGGGACAGCCAAGTCGTAATTGATGAAAAACTGTTTTTT
TRBV2	TRBD2	TRBJ2-7	-	CASAGTSGTIAYEQYF	TGTGCCAGCGCCGGGACTAGCGGGACGATAGCCTACGAGCAGTACTTC
TRBV7-9	-	TRBJ2-3	-	CASSYFTGPWDTQYF	TGTGCCAGCAGCTACTTTACAGGCCCCTGGGATACGCAGTATTTT
TRBV4-3	-	TRBJ2-1	-	CASSQDRREDSGNEQFF	TGCGCCAGCAGCCAAGATCGGAGGGAGGACTCTGGCAATGAGCAGTTCTTC
TRBV14	-	TRBJ2-2	-	CASSQDYIPGELFF	TGTGCCAGCAGCCAAGATTACATTCCCGGGGAGCTGTTTTTT
TRBV19	TRBD1	TRBJ1-2	-	CASSVTGQGDYGYTF	TGTGCCAGTAGTGTCACGGGACAGGGGGACTATGGCTACACCTTC
TRBV6-1	-	TRBJ2-5	-	CASSEVEYLGETQYF	TGTGCCAGCAGTGAAGTGGAGTACCTCGGGGAGACCCAGTACTTC
TRBV5-1	TRBD2	TRBJ2-1	-	CASSYGLAGGRSYNEQFF	TGCGCCAGCAGTTATGGACTAGCGGGAGGGAGGTCCTACAATGAGCAGTTCTTC
TRBV10-3	-	TRBJ1-2	-	CAISESGGDTIKGYTF	TGTGCCATCAGTGAGTCTGGGGGGGACACGATAAAAGGCTACACCTTC
TRBV5-4	TRBD2	TRBJ2-1	-	CASRTSGGSYNEQFF	TGTGCCAGCCGCACTAGCGGGGGTTCCTACAATGAGCAGTTCTTC
TRBV11-2	-	TRBJ2-7	-	CASSLVPALGDEQYF	TGTGCCAGCAGCTTAGTCCCGGCGTTAGGGGACGAGCAGTACTTC
TRBV11-2	-	TRBJ2-2	-	CASSLAPGELFF	TGTGCCAGCAGCTTAGCTCCCGGGGAGCTGTTTTTT
TRBV7-9	TRBD1	TRBJ2-7	-	CASSFETRTGTYEQYF	TGTGCCAGCAGCTTCGAAACTAGGACAGGGACCTACGAGCAGTACTTC
TRBV27	-	TRBJ2-2	once	CASSAWGRSTGELFF	TGTGCCAGCAGCGCTTGGGGGCGGTCAACCGGGGAGCTGTTTTTT
TRBV30	-	TRBJ2-7	once	CAWSVSVEQYF	TGTGCCTGGAGTGTTTCAGTCGAGCAGTACTTC
TRBV28	TRBD1	TRBJ2-2	once	CASSLTGGTGELFF	TGTGCCAGCAGTTTAACAGGGGGGACCGGGGAGCTGTTTTTT
TRBV9	TRBD2	TRBJ2-2	-	CASSPSGTSGELFF	TGTGCCAGCAGTCCCAGCGGGACGTCCGGGGAGCTGTTTTTT
TRBV6-5	TRBD1	TRBJ1-6	once	CASSLWTGSSPLHF	TGTGCCAGCAGCCTCTGGACAGGGAGCTCACCCCTCCACTTT
TRBV4-1	-	TRBJ2-1	-	CASSQVGGDNEQFF	TGCGCCAGCAGCCAAGTGGGCGGCGACAATGAGCAGTTCTTC
TRBV4-1	-	TRBJ2-7	-	CASSPGREAYEQYF	TGCGCCAGCAGCCCGGGTAGGGAGGCCTACGAGCAGTACTTC
TRBV7-8	TRBD1	TRBJ1-1	-	CASSSLGGGGGDTEAFF	TGTGCCAGCAGCTCCCTCGGCGGAGGGGGCGGGGACACTGAAGCTTTCTTT
TRBV4-3	TRBD1	TRBJ1-2	-	CASSQDKTDRGGGGYTF	TGCGCCAGCAGCCAAGATAAGACGGACAGGGGTGGTGGTGGCTACACCTTC
TRBV18	-	TRBJ2-3	-	CASSPPSTDTQYF	TGTGCCAGCTCACCCCCGAGCACAGATACGCAGTATTTT
TRBV27	TRBD2	TRBJ2-1	-	CASSLSGSSSYNEQFF	TGTGCCAGCAGCCTCAGCGGGAGCTCCTCCTACAATGAGCAGTTCTTC
TRBV7-9	TRBD1	TRBJ1-1	-	CASSSSPGQDEAFF	TGTGCCAGCAGCTCTAGTCCGGGACAGGATGAAGCTTTCTTT
TRBV10-2	-	TRBJ2-1	-	CASSVDSSSYNEQFF	TGCGCCAGCAGTGTAGACTCGAGCTCCTACAATGAGCAGTTCTTC
TRBV10-3	-	TRBJ2-1	once	CAISEPEGNLNEQFF	TGTGCCATCAGTGAGCCCGAAGGTAACCTGAATGAGCAGTTCTTC
TRBV7-9	TRBD2	TRBJ2-1	-	CASSLAGLKKGGTYNEQFF	TGTGCCAGCAGCTTAGCGGGTCTAAAGAAGGGAGGGACCTACAATGAGCAGTTCTTC
TRBV30	-	TRBJ2-7	-	CAWNSWAAVSYEQYF	TGTGCCTGGAACTCCTGGGCAGCGGTGTCCTACGAGCAGTACTTC
TRBV5-4	TRBD2	TRBJ2-7	-	CASSLGGAGGSTYEQYF	TGTGCCAGCAGCTTGGGGGGAGCGGGAGGGTCAACCTACGAGCAGTACTTC
TRBV7-9	-	TRBJ1-6	-	CASSFGNSPLHF	TGTGCCAGCAGCTTTGGCAATTCACCCCTCCACTTT
TRBV7-9	TRBD1	TRBJ2-3	-	CASSAPTGVGDTDTQYF	TGTGCCAGCAGCGCCCCGACAGGGGTAGGGGACACAGATACGCAGTATTTT
TRBV27	-	TRBJ1-1	-	CASSEGNAEAFF	TGTGCCAGCAGTGAAGGCAACGCTGAAGCTTTCTTT
TRBV13	TRBD1	TRBJ1-1	-	CASSSYRGAGTEAFF	TGTGCCAGCAGCTCCTACAGGGGCGCAGGAACTGAAGCTTTCTTT
TRBV30	-	TRBJ1-1	-	CAWRGREAFF	TGTGCCTGGAGAGGCAGGGAGGCTTTCTTT
TRBV19	-	TRBJ2-7	-	CASSIGTPSYEQYF	TGTGCCAGTAGTATCGGGACGCCCTCCTACGAGCAGTACTTC
TRBV6-5	-	TRBJ2-1	-	CASSYRSGAYNEQFF	TGTGCCAGCAGTTATCGCTCGGGGGCGTACAATGAGCAGTTCTTC
TRBV9	-	TRBJ1-2	-	CASSGTYGYTF	TGTGCCAGCAGCGGGACGTATGGCTACACCTTC
TRBV6-6	-	TRBJ2-2	-	CASSWIQNTGELFF	TGTGCCAGCAGTTGGATACAGAACACCGGGGAGCTGTTTTTT
TRBV9	TRBD1	TRBJ1-2	-	CASSHDRGGGYTF	TGTGCCAGCAGCCACGACAGGGGAGGTGGCTACACCTTC
TRBV7-9	TRBD2	TRBJ2-1	-	CASSSRLAGGSYNEQFF	TGTGCCAGCAGCTCTAGACTAGCGGGAGGTTCCTACAATGAGCAGTTCTTC
TRBV25-1	TRBD2	TRBJ2-1	-	CASRSGGYNEQFF	TGTGCCAGCAGAAGCGGGGGCTACAATGAGCAGTTCTTC
TRBV6-5	TRBD1	TRBJ1-2	-	CASSWGQGDYGYTF	TGTGCCAGCAGTTGGGGACAGGGAGACTATGGCTACACCTTC
TRBV10-2	-	TRBJ1-1	-	CASSELEGSTEAFF	TGCGCCAGCAGTGAATTAGAGGGGAGCACTGAAGCTTTCTTT
TRBV9	-	TRBJ2-1	-	CASSVGFTPNEQFF	TGTGCCAGCAGCGTAGGTTTCACGCCCAATGAGCAGTTCTTC
TRBV7-8	TRBD2	TRBJ2-1	-	CASSFVGGIYNEQFF	TGTGCCAGCAGCTTTGTCGGGGGGATTTACAATGAGCAGTTCTTC
TRBV7-6	-	TRBJ2-7	-	CASSDYMLGNYEQYF	TGTGCCAGCAGCGATTACATGCTCGGGAACTACGAGCAGTACTTC
TRBV27	TRBD2	TRBJ2-1	once	CASSLSTSGYNEQFF	TGTGCCAGCAGTTTATCGACTAGCGGTTACAATGAGCAGTTCTTC
TRBV4-3	TRBD2	TRBJ2-1	-	CASSQDLSGSGEQFF	TGCGCCAGCAGCCAAGATTTGAGCGGGAGTGGTGAGCAGTTCTTC
TRBV7-2	TRBD2	TRBJ2-7	-	CASSHGLGNYEQYF	TGTGCCAGCAGCCACGGACTAGGAAACTACGAGCAGTACTTC
TRBV6-5	-	TRBJ1-6	-	CASTSTGGSPLHF	TGTGCCAGCACCTCCACGGGAGGCTCACCCCTCCACTTT